These 19 T cell receptor beta chains came from one sample sequenced in a study of cytotoxic CD8 clonotypes in ibrutinib-treated CLL. Using immunoSEQ multiplex PCR, the repertoire was profiled, and TCRdb retains in-frame clones only, with some absent. Among 25,000 to 30,000 clones listed, 62% were seen once. The source material was PBMCs, sampled before ibrutinib treatment. The receptors come from a human donor with chronic lymphocytic leukemia.

The CDR3 coding sequence is TGTGCCAGCAGTGTTGAAAACACTGAAGCTTTCTTT. This translates into CASSVENTEAFF. The V gene is TRBV2, the J gene TRBJ1-1; D not resolved. Trimming removed 4 bases at V and 2 bases at J, with 5 bases between. The CDR3 is 12 amino acids. Germline CDR1 is SNHLY and CDR2 is FYNNEI. The full variable domain, in which reference TRBV2 and TRBJ1-1 provide the parts outside the CDR3, is EPEVTQTPSHQVTQMGQEVILRCVPISNHLYFYWYRQILGQKVEFLVSFYNNEISEKSEIFDDQFSVERPDGSNFTLKIRSTKLEDSAMYFCASSVENTEAFFGQGTRLTVV.

This clone was picked up one time. The chain employs TRBV4-2 and TRBJ2-3; 9 positions match TRBD2. Germline values: CDR1 LGHNA, CDR2 YNFKEQ. The CDR3 sequence is 17 residues long. The trim removed 0 bases at V and 6 bases at J, leaving 10 bases unmatched. This CDR3 reads CASSQEGLAGQGDTQYF. For the CDR3, the DNA is TGTGCCAGCAGCCAAGAGGGACTAGCAGGCCAGGGGGATACGCAGTATTTT.

This clone has more than one count but fewer than ten. This chain uses TRBV25-1 with TRBJ2-4; D is uncertain. The CDR3 contains 12 residues. V lost 4 bases, J lost 6 bases, and 7 bases lay in between. CDR1 and CDR2 from the germline V gene are MGHDK and SYGVNS. CDR3 nucleotides: TGTGCCAGCAGTGGTGTAAGAAACATTCAGTACTTC. Amino acids: CASSGVRNIQYF.

The CDR3: CASSWGDTTQETQYF. DNA of the CDR3: TGCGCCAGCAGCTGGGGGGACACCACGCAAGAGACCCAGTACTTC. J is TRBJ2-5 and V is TRBV5-1; D is tentatively TRBD1 or TRBD2 (6 bases each). Trimming stripped 3 bases from V and 2 bases from J, with 14 bases between. The germline V gene has CDR1 SGHRS and CDR2 YFSETQ. The CDR3 sequence is 15 residues long.

The V gene is TRBV2, the J gene TRBJ2-7; 9 bases are a match to TRBD1. V lost 7 bases, J lost 5 bases, and 9 bases stayed unmatched. The CDR3 length is 14 residues. CDR1 is SNHLY and CDR2 is FYNNEI in the germline V gene. The CDR3 bases are TGTGCCAGCATAATGGGACAGGGTGTAGACGAGCAGTACTTC. Protein: CASIMGQGVDEQYF.

This chain joins TRBV27 and TRBJ2-7; D is possibly TRBD2 (6 bases). Germline V gene sequence: CDR1 MNHEY, CDR2 SMNVEV (reference sequence). The CDR3 has 15 amino acids. Trimming removed 5 bases at V and 0 bases at J, with 14 bases between. DNA for the CDR3: TGTGCCAGCAGTAAGTGGCTAGCGCACTCCTACGAGCAGTACTTC. Translating it yields CASSKWLAHSYEQYF.

The CDR3 spells CASSHSGQGTYGYTF. The CDR3 DNA is TGTGCCAGCAGCCACTCAGGGCAGGGGACCTATGGCTACACCTTC. The chain recombines TRBV5-6 with TRBJ1-2; D is possibly TRBD1 (6 bases). The V gene's germline CDR1 is SGHDT and CDR2 YYEEEE. The V end lost 4 bases, the J end lost 4 bases, and 17 bases lay between the germline ends. The CDR3 is made up of 15 amino acids.

This clone has a handful of counts. V is TRBV4-2 and J is TRBJ1-6; the D is unclear. V lost 0 bases to trimming and J lost 8 bases, with 14 bases between them. In germline, CDR1 is LGHNA, CDR2 YNFKEQ. The CDR3 covers 16 residues. CDR3 in amino acids: CASSQDWTREDSPLHF. CDR3 in DNA: TGTGCCAGCAGCCAAGATTGGACTCGAGAGGATTCACCCCTCCACTTT.

The chain uses TRBV9 and TRBJ2-1; 10 bases line up with TRBD2. Germline V gives CDR1 SGDLS, CDR2 YYNGEE. V trimming: 0 bases; J trimming: 8 bases; junction bases outside the gene matches: 17. The CDR3 contains 19 residues. The CDR3 spells CASSVGLGSGLAGVDEQFF. The CDR3 DNA is TGTGCCAGCAGCGTAGGTCTTGGTAGTGGTCTAGCGGGGGTGGATGAGCAGTTCTTC.

The gene calls are TRBV7-8 and TRBJ2-2; unclear D gene. V was cut by 5 bases and J by 3 bases, with 16 bases left in between. This CDR3 is 16 amino acids long. In germline, CDR1 is SGHVS, CDR2 FQNEAQ. The CDR3 loop reads CASSPYLTTDTGELFF. The CDR3 nucleotides are TGTGCCAGCAGCCCTTACCTCACAACGGACACCGGGGAGCTGTTTTTT.

This clone is medium-sized within its sample. The chain uses TRBV6-4 and TRBJ1-6; D possibly corresponds to TRBD1 (5 bases). Trimming took 3 bases from V and 5 from J, leaving 5 bases between them. Germline CDR1 is MRHNA and CDR2 is SNTAGT. The length of the CDR3 is 13 residues. The CDR3 here is CASSETDNSPLHF. The CDR3 nucleotides read TGTGCCAGCAGTGAGACAGATAATTCACCCCTCCACTTT.

The chain carries TRBV4-1 and TRBJ1-6, with a weak D call TRBD1 (5 bases). The CDR3 loop spans 17 amino acids. The germline V gene has CDR1 MGHRA and CDR2 YSYEKL. Between the trimmed V and J ends, which lost 4 bases and 6 bases, there was a span of 19 bases. The CDR3 DNA is TGCGCCAGCAGCCCCTCTAACCTGGGGCTCGTTAATTCACCCCTCCACTTT. This codes for CASSPSNLGLVNSPLHF.

The V gene is TRBV13, the J gene TRBJ2-7, with 7 bases aligning to TRBD1. The J segment lost 1 base and the V segment lost 5 bases, leaving 5 bases of the junction unmatched. CDR1 and CDR2 from the germline V gene are PRHDT and FYEKMQ (reference sequence). This CDR3 spans 14 amino acids. This CDR3 reads CASSPRQGSYEQYF. The CDR3, as DNA: TGTGCCAGCAGCCCCAGACAGGGATCCTACGAGCAGTACTTC.

This sequence joins TRBV6-1 and TRBJ2-1; 7 bases align to TRBD2. CDR1 and CDR2 (germline): MNHNS, SASEGT. The CDR3 runs to 15 residues. The J segment lost 4 bases and the V segment lost 1 base, leaving 4 bases of the junction unmatched. The CDR3: CASSEDGGGYNEQFF. The CDR3 nucleotides are TGTGCCAGCAGTGAAGATGGGGGGGGTTACAATGAGCAGTTCTTC.

A few counts support this clone. The CDR3 reads CASSYSEYNSPLHF. DNA of the CDR3: TGTGCCAGCAGTTACTCGGAGTATAATTCACCCCTCCACTTT. The chain is built from TRBV6-5 and TRBJ1-6; no definite D call. There are 14 residues in the CDR3. The germline CDR1 and CDR2 sequences are MNHEY and SVGAGI. The V and J ends lost 0 bases and 4 bases respectively, with 4 bases between them.

This clone was found a few times. This chain connects TRBV21-1 to TRBJ2-7; TRBD1, as called in the table, went unchecked against the DNA. TRBV21-1 is labeled a pseudogene. The CDR3 loop spans 15 amino acids. The CDR3 nucleotides are TGTGCCAGCAGCAAAGGGAAGAGACAGGGTGACGAGCAGTACTTC. Translation: CASSKGKRQGDEQYF.

The chain carries TRBV2 and TRBJ2-1, with TRBD2 matching 8 bases. The CDR3 runs to 16 residues. V gave up 0 bases and J gave up 0 bases; unmatched junction bases: 1. CDR1 is SNHLY, CDR2 FYNNEI, per germline. CDR3 amino acids: CASSEAAGGSYNEQFF. The CDR3 DNA reads TGTGCCAGCAGTGAAGCCGCGGGGGGCTCCTACAATGAGCAGTTCTTC.

The J gene is TRBJ2-7, the V gene TRBV9, with 8 bases that match TRBD1. The CDR3 covers 15 residues. J lost 1 base, V lost 3 bases, and 6 bases had no gene match. Germline-derived CDR1 and CDR2 are SGDLS and YYNGEE. CDR3 amino acids: CASSAQGALSYEQYF. For the CDR3, the DNA is TGTGCCAGCAGCGCCCAGGGGGCCCTTTCCTACGAGCAGTACTTC. Supplemented by reference TRBV9 and TRBJ2-7, the full variable domain reads DSGVTQTPKHLITATGQRVTLRCSPRSGDLSVYWYQQSLDQGLQFLIQYYNGEERAKGNILERFSAQQFPDLHSELNLSSLELGDSALYFCASSAQGALSYEQYFGPGTRLTVT.

This clone was seen a few times. This rearrangement joins TRBV6-5 to TRBJ2-7; 7 bases are shared with TRBD1. Germline V CDR1 and CDR2: MNHEY, SVGAGI. V gave up 7 bases and J gave up 2 bases; unmatched junction bases: 5. The CDR3 runs to 13 residues. The CDR3 bases are TGTGCCAGCACCTTCACAGGGGCCTACGAGCAGTACTTC. Its translation: CASTFTGAYEQYF.